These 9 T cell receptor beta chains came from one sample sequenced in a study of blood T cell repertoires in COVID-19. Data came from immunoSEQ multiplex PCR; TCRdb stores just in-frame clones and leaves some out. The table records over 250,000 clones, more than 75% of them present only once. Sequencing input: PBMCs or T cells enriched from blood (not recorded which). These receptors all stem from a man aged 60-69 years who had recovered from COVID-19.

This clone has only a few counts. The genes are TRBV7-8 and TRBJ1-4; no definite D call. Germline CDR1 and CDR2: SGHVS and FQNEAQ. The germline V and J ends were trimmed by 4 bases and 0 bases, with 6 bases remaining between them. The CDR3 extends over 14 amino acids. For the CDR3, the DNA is TGTGCCAGCAGCTCGACAACAACTAATGAAAAACTGTTTTTT. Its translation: CASSSTTTNEKLFF.

CDR3 residues: CASSLGLLADNEQFF. CDR3 nucleotides: TGCGCCAGCAGCTTGGGGCTACTAGCGGACAATGAGCAGTTCTTC. The chain has TRBV5-1 and TRBJ2-1; TRBD2 aligns across 8 bases. The CDR3 consists of 15 residues. The junction had 4 bases not matched to a gene; V was cut back by 0 bases and J by 5 bases. The germline V gene has CDR1 SGHRS and CDR2 YFSETQ.

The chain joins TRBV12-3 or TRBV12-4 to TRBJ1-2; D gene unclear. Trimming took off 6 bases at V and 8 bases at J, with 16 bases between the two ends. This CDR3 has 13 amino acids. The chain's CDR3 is CASRPGHAGGYTF. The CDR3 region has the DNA TGTGCCAGCAGACCCGGTCACGCAGGCGGCTACACCTTC.

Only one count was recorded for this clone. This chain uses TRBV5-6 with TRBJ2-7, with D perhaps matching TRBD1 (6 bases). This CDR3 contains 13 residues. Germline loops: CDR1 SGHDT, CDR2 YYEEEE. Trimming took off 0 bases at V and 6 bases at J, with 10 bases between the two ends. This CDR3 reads CASSLGTVLEQYF. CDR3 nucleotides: TGTGCCAGCAGCTTGGGGACAGTACTCGAGCAGTACTTC. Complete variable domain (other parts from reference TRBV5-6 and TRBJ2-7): DAGVTQSPTHLIKTRGQQVTLRCSPKSGHDTVSWYQQALGQGPQFIFQYYEEEERQRGNFPDRFSGHQFPNYSSELNVNALLLGDSALYLCASSLGTVLEQYFGPGTRLTVT.

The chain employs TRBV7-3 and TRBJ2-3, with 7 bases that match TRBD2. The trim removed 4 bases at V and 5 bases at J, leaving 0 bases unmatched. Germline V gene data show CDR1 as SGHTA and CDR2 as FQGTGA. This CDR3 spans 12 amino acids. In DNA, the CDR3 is TGTGCCAGCAGCTCTAGCGGAGATACGCAGTATTTT. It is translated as CASSSSGDTQYF.

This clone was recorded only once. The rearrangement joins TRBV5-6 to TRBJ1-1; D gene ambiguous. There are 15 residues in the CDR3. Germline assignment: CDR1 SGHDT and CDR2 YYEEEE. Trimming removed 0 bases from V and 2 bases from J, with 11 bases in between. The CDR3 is CASSLVSGFNTEAFF. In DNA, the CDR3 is TGTGCCAGCAGCTTGGTTTCCGGGTTCAACACTGAAGCTTTCTTT.

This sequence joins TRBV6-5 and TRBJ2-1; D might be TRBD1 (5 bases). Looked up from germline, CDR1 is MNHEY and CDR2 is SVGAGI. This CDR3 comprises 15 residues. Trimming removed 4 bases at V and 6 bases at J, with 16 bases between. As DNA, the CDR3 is TGTGCCAGCAGTTCGCCGAGGTCAGGGATCAATGAGCAGTTCTTC. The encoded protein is CASSSPRSGINEQFF.

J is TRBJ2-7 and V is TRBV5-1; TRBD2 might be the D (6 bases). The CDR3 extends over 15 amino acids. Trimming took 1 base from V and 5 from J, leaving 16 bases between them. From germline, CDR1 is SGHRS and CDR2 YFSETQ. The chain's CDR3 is CASSLFVVAGNEQYF. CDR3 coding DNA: TGCGCCAGCAGCTTGTTCGTTGTCGCGGGAAACGAGCAGTACTTC.

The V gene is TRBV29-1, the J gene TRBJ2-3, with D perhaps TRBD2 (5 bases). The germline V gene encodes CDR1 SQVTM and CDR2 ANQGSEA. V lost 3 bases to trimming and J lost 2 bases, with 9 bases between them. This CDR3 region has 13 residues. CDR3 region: CSVDQRTTDTQYF. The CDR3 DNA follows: TGCAGCGTTGACCAGCGGACCACAGATACGCAGTATTTT.